This T cell receptor (beta chain) was captured in a study of T cells in Graves' hyperthyroidism and ophthalmopathy. As for the study in general: Peripheral blood was taken when the disease was first diagnosed, before any treatment began.

Researchers took RNA transcripts and amplified the TCR beta CDR3 regions from them. TCR CDR3 underwent first-round RT-PCR with the HTBI primer set. TCRdb itself ran the multiplex PCR reads through MiXCR, one entry per CDR3 protein. The data contain more than 300,000 distinct CDR3 sequences, about 15% of them singletons. The study's findings and limits: Most thyroid clonotypes with frequency above 0.001 were detected in blood.

This clonotype has at least ten counts. The target antigen is unknown. Germline V gives CDR1 LGHNT, CDR2 FRNRAP. V dropped 0 bases and J dropped 0 bases, with 12 bases sitting between them. The CDR3 has 17 residues. Hyperthyroidism had been newly diagnosed in patients aged 18 to 65, and its duration was under 2 months. Investigators excluded patients with uncontrolled infection, other autoimmune disease, pregnancy or lactation. The specimen sequenced was blood. This sequence was found in a woman aged 60-75 years with Graves' hyperthyroidism. The chain employs TRBV12-5 and TRBJ2-4, with D hard to call. This CDR3 reads CASGLVTSGLAKNIQYF. The CDR3 bases are TGTGCTAGTGGTTTGGTAACGAGTGGGCTAGCCAAAAACATTCAGTACTTC.